This T cell receptor beta chain was found in a study of T cells in localized non-small cell lung cancer. There are 13 residues in the CDR3. V lost 3 bases and J 0 bases, leaving 8 bases between the germline ends. CDR1 and CDR2 from the germline V gene are SQVTM and ANQGSEA. Study-level findings and limits: Tumor samples were not multi-region, leaving intratumor heterogeneity unexcluded. Of the tissues analyzed, uninvolved adjacent lung showed maximal T cell clonality, greater than tumor. Among the top 100 tumor clones, a median around 57 appeared in adjacent lung. Higher blood T cell density went with longer overall survival.

The assay was immunoSEQ multiplex PCR, and TCRdb's table has in-frame clones only and misses some. Of 45,000 to 70,000 clones listed, 86% are singletons. This clone has only a few counts. Its antigen is undetermined. This chain connects TRBV29-1 to TRBJ1-1, with D unclear. The sample consisted of peripheral blood, taken before any cancer treatment. This sequence was found in a woman aged 40-75 years with stage I lung adenocarcinoma. The DNA for the CDR3 is TGCAGCGTTGAGATAGCGTTGAACACTGAAGCTTTCTTT. It specifies CSVEIALNTEAFF.